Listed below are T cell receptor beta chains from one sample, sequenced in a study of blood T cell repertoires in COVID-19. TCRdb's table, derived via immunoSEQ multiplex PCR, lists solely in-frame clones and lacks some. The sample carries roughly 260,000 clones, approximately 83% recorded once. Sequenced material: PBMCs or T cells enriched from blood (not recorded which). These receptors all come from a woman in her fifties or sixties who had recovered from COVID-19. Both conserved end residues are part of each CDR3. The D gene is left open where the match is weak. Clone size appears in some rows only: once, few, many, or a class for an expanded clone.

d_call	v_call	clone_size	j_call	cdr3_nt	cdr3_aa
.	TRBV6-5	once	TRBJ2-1	TGTGCCAGCAGGCAGACAGTAAATGAGCAGTTCTTC	CASRQTVNEQFF
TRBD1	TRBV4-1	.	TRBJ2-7	TGCGCCAGCAGCCCCCGGGACAGGGCCCACGAGCAGTACTTC	CASSPRDRAHEQYF
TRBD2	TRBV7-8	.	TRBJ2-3	TGTGCCAGCAGCCCCCGACTAGCGGGGCCTAGCACAGATACGCAGTATTTT	CASSPRLAGPSTDTQYF
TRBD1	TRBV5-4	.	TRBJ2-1	TGTGCCAGCAGCTTGGCAGGGGGTACTAACTCCTACAATGAGCAGTTCTTC	CASSLAGGTNSYNEQFF
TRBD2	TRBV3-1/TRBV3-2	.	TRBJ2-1	TGTGCCAGCAGCCAAGATAGCGGGAGTACCTACAATGAGCAGTTCTTC	CASSQDSGSTYNEQFF
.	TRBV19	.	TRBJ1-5	TGTGCCAGTAGTAGTGACACATTCAATCAGCCCCAGCATTTT	CASSSDTFNQPQHF
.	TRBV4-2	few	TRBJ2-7	TGTGCCAGCAGCTCCCTCGGCGGGTCGGACTACGAGCAGTACTTC	CASSSLGGSDYEQYF
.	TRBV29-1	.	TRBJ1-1	TGCAGCGTTGTAAACACTGAAGCTTTCTTT	CSVVNTEAFF
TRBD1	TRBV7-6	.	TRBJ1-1	TGTGCCAGCAGCTTCGGGACAGGCCTGAACACTGAAGCTTTCTTT	CASSFGTGLNTEAFF
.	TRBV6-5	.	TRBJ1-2	TGTGCCAGCAGTTACGGAGCAGGGGCGTATGGCTACACCTTC	CASSYGAGAYGYTF
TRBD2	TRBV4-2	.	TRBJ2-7	TGTGCCAGCAGTTCACAGGGGACTAGCTCACATCCCTACGAGCAGTACTTC	CASSSQGTSSHPYEQYF
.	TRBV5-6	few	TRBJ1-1	TGTGCCAGCAGCACGCCGACGACAGGGAACACTGAAGCTTTCTTT	CASSTPTTGNTEAFF
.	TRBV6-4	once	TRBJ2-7	TGTGCCAGCAGTGACCCATGTAGCGAAAGCTCCTACGAGCAGTACTTC	CASSDPCSESSYEQYF
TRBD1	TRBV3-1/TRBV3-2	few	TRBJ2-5	TGTGCCAGCAGCCAACTGGGACAGGGGCCAGAGACCCAGTACTTC	CASSQLGQGPETQYF
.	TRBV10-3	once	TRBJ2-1	TGTGCCATCAGTGAGGGAGGGGGCGCGTTTCTCTACAATGAGCAGTTCTTC	CAISEGGGAFLYNEQFF
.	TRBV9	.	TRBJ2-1	TGTGCCAGCAGCCTCCGAGGAGACCCTGGAGGAGGTGAGCAGTTCTTC	CASSLRGDPGGGEQFF
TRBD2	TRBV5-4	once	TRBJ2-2	TGTGCCAGCAGCCCCCGTGGGGGACTAGCGGCAACCGGGGAGCTGTTTTTT	CASSPRGGLAATGELFF
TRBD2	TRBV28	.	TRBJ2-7	TGTGCCAGCAAGGTAGGCGGGAGTGGTATTTCCTACGAGCAGTACTTC	CASKVGGSGISYEQYF
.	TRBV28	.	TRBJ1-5	TGTGCCAGCAATGGGGGGAGCTTTAATAGCAATCAGCCCCAGCATTTT	CASNGGSFNSNQPQHF
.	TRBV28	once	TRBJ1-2	TGTGCCAGCAGAGCTAACAGGGTCAGATCCTATGGCTACACCTTC	CASRANRVRSYGYTF
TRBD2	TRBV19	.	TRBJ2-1	TGTGCCAGTAGTATCGGACTAGGAGGGATAACGGAGCAGTTCTTC	CASSIGLGGITEQFF
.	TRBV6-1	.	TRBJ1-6	TGTGCCAGCAGTGAGGTCGGACAGTATAATTCACCCCTCCACTTT	CASSEVGQYNSPLHF
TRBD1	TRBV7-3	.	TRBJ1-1	TGTGCCAGCAGCTTACGAGGGGGCGTGGGAACTGAAGCTTTCTTT	CASSLRGGVGTEAFF
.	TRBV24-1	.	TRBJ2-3	TGTGCCACCAGTGATTTTGAGCGGGGACAGGGCACAGATACGCAGTATTTT	CATSDFERGQGTDTQYF
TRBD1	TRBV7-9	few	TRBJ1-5	TGTGCCAGCAGCCGAGGACAGGATAGCAATCAGCCCCAGCATTTT	CASSRGQDSNQPQHF
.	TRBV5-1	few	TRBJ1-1	TGCGCCAGCAGCTTGGATCAGGGCAACTTGAACACTGAAGCTTTCTTT	CASSLDQGNLNTEAFF
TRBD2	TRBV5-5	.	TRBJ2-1	TGTGCCAGCAGCTTAGACCGACTAGCCCCCTACGAGCAGTTCTTC	CASSLDRLAPYEQFF
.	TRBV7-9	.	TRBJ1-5	TGTGCCAGCAGCTACTTTCTGGGGGCCGGGAATCAGCCCCAGCATTTT	CASSYFLGAGNQPQHF
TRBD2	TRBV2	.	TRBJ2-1	TGTGCCAGCAGTGAAGCGGCCGGACTAGCGGGAGGAAATGAGCAGTTCTTC	CASSEAAGLAGGNEQFF
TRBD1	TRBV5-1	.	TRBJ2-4	TGCGCCAGCAGCTTAACCCCGGGACAGGGCATTCAGTACTTC	CASSLTPGQGIQYF
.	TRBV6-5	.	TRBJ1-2	TGTGCCAGCAGCTCCGGGACACTGCACTATGGCTACACCTTC	CASSSGTLHYGYTF
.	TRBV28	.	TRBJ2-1	TGTGCCAGCAGTTTTCGGGGGGCTTACAATGAGCAGTTCTTC	CASSFRGAYNEQFF
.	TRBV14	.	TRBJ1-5	TGTGCCAGCAGCCAAGACAGGAATCAGCCCCAGCATTTT	CASSQDRNQPQHF
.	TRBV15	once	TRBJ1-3	TGTGCCACCAGCAGAGACAGATACACCATATATTTT	CATSRDRYTIYF
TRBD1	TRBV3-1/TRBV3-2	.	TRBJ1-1	TGTGCCAGCAGCCAAGGCACAGGGGGCTCTCGCTCTGAAGCTTTCTTT	CASSQGTGGSRSEAFF
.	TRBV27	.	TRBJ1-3	TGTGCCAGCAGTCCCGGGGGTTACAGAAGCTCTGGAAACACCATATATTTT	CASSPGGYRSSGNTIYF
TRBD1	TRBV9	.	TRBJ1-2	TGTGCCAGCAGCCAAAGACAGGGCTTCTCCTATGGCTACACCTTC	CASSQRQGFSYGYTF
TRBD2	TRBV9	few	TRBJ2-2	TGTGCCAGCAGCGAGGGACTAGCGGGAGGGTCGCCCGGGGAGCTGTTTTTT	CASSEGLAGGSPGELFF
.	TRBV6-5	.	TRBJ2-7	TGTGCCAGCAGTTACTCGACAGGCAGCTCCTACGAGCAGTACTTC	CASSYSTGSSYEQYF
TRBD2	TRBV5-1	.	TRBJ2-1	TGCGCCAGCAGCTTGGTTAGCGGGAGGAATTCGAATGAGCAGTTCTTC	CASSLVSGRNSNEQFF
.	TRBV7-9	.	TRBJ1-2	TGTGCCAGCAGCCTAACAGGATATGGCTACACCTTC	CASSLTGYGYTF
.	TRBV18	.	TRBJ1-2	TGTGCCAGCTCCATGGGGCCCCAGGGCTACACCTTC	CASSMGPQGYTF
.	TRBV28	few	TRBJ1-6	TGTGCCAGCAGTTTAGTCCAGGTGGATAATTCACCCCTCCACTTT	CASSLVQVDNSPLHF
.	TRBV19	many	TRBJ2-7	TGTGCCAGTAGTATAGGGGGCCTAGAAACCTACGAGCAGTACTTC	CASSIGGLETYEQYF
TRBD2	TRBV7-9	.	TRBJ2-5	TGTGCCAGTTTTATTACCCGGGGGGGGGAGACCCAGTACTTC	CASFITRGGETQYF
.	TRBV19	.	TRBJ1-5	TGTGCCAGTACCATCGGACAGAATAGCAATCAGCCCCAGCATTTT	CASTIGQNSNQPQHF
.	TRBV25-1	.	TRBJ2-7	TGTGCCAGCAGCCCGTCCCGAGACATCCTCGAGCAGTACTTC	CASSPSRDILEQYF
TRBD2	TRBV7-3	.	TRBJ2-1	TGTGCCAGCAGCTTACGTGGCGGGAGCTCCTACAATGAGCAGTTCTTC	CASSLRGGSSYNEQFF
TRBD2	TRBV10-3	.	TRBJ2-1	TGTGCCATCAGTGAGTCGAGTAGCGGGAGATCCCATGAGCAGTTCTTC	CAISESSSGRSHEQFF
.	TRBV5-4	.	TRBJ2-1	TGTGCCAGCCGGGAGTTTGGGGCCTACAATGAGCAGTTCTTC	CASREFGAYNEQFF
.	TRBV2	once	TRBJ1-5	TGTGCCAGCAGTGAGTCCCGGGGGTATGAGGGCAATCAGCCCCAGCATTTT	CASSESRGYEGNQPQHF
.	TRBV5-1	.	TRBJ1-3	TGCGCCAGCAGCTTAGGGACACTCTCTGGAAACACCATATATTTT	CASSLGTLSGNTIYF
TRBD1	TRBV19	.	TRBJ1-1	TGTGCCAGTAGTCACACAGGGGCTGAAGCTTTCTTT	CASSHTGAEAFF
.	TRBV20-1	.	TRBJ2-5	TGCAGTGCTAGTTGGGTAAGGACAGCAGAAGAGACCCAGTACTTC	CSASWVRTAEETQYF
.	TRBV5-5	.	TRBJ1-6	TGTGCCAGCAGCTTGGAAGGGGGGGGCATAGGTATACCCCTCCACTTT	CASSLEGGGIGIPLHF